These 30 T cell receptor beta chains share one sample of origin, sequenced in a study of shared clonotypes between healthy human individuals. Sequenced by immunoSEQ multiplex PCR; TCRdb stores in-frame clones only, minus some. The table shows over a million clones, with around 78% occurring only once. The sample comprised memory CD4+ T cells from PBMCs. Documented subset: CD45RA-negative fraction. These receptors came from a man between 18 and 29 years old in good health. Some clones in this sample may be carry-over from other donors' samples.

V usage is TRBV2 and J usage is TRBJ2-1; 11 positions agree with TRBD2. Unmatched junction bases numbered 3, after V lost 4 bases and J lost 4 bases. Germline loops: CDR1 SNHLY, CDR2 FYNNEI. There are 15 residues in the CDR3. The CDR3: CASSGIAGGYNEQFF. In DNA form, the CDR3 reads TGTGCCAGCAGTGGGATAGCGGGAGGGTACAATGAGCAGTTCTTC.

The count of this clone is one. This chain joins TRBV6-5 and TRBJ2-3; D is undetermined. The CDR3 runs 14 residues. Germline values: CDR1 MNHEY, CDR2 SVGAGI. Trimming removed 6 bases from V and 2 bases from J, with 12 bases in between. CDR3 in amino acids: CASSSGRFTDTQYF. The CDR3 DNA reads TGTGCCAGCAGCTCCGGACGGTTCACAGATACGCAGTATTTT.

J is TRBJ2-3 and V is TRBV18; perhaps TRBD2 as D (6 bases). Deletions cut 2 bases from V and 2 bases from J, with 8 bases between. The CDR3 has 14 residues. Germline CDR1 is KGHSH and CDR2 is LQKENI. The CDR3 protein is CASSPIADTDTQYF. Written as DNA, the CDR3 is TGTGCCAGCTCACCAATAGCGGACACAGATACGCAGTATTTT.

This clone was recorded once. In DNA, the CDR3 is TGTGCCTGGAGGGGGGTCTACGGGACCCAGTACTTC. It encodes CAWRGVYGTQYF. The chain joins TRBV30 to TRBJ2-5; D possibly matches TRBD1 or TRBD2 (5 bases each). CDR1 and CDR2 from the germline V gene are GTSNPN and SVGIG (reference sequence). Trimming cost V 3 bases and J 7 bases, with 12 bases left between them. The length of the CDR3 is 12 residues.

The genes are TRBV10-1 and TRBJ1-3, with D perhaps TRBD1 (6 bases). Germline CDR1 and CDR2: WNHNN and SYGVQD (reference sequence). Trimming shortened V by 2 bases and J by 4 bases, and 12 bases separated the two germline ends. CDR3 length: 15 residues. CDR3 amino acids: CASSEAYREGNTIYF. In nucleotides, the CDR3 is TGCGCCAGCAGTGAGGCGTACAGGGAAGGAAACACCATATATTTT.

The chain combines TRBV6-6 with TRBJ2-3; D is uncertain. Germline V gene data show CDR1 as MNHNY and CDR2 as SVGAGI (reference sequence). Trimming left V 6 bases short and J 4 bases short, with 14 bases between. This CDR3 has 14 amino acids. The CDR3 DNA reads TGTGCCAGCAGCATCGAGCCAGACCCAGATACGCAGTATTTT. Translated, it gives CASSIEPDPDTQYF.

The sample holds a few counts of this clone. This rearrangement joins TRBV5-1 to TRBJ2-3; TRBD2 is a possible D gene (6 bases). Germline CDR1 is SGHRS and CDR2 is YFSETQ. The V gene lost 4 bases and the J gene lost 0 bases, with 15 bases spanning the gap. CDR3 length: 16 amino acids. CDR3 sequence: CASSMRRGASTDTQYF. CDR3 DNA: TGCGCCAGCAGCATGAGGCGCGGGGCTAGCACAGATACGCAGTATTTT.

The CDR3 DNA sequence: TGCAGCATAGAACAGGTGAACACTGAAGCTTTCTTT. The encoded protein is CSIEQVNTEAFF. The chain carries TRBV29-1 and TRBJ1-1; D is perhaps TRBD1 (5 bases). The CDR3 is 12 amino acids. Germline CDR1 SQVTM, CDR2 ANQGSEA. V gave up 8 bases and J gave up 0 bases, with 10 bases separating them.

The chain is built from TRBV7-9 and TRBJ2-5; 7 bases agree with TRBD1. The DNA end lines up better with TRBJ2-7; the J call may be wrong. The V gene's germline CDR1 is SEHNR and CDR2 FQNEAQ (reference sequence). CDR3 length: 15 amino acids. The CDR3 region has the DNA TGTGCCAGCAGCCAAGGAACGGGACAGTCCTACGAGCAGTACTTC. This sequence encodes CASSQGTGQSYEQYF.

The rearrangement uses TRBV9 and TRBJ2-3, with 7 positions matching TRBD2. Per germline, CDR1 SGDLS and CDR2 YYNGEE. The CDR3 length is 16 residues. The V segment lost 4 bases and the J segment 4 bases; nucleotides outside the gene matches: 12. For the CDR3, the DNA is TGTGCCAGCAGCCTCGTAGCGGCGGGAGTGGCAGATACGCAGTATTTT. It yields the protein CASSLVAAGVADTQYF.

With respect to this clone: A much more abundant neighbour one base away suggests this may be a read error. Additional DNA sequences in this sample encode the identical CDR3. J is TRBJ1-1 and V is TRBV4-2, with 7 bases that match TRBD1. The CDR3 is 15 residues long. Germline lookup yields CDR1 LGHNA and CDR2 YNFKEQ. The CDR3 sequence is CASSPGQAGNTEAFF. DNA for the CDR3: TGTGCCAGCAGCCCCGGACAGGCGGGGAACACTGAAGCTTTTTTT.

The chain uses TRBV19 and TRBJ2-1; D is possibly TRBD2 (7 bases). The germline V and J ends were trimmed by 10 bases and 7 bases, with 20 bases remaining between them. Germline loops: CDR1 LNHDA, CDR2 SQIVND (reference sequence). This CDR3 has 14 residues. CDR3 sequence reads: CATHQGGADNEQFF. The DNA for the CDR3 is TGTGCCACCCACCAAGGGGGGGCTGATAATGAGCAGTTCTTC.

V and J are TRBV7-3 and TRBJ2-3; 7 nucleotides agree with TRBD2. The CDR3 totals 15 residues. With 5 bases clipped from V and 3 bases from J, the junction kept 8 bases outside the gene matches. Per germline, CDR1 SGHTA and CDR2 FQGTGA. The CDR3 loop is CASSPGGTGTDTQYF. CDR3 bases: TGTGCCAGCAGCCCGGGAGGCACGGGGACAGATACGCAGTATTTT.

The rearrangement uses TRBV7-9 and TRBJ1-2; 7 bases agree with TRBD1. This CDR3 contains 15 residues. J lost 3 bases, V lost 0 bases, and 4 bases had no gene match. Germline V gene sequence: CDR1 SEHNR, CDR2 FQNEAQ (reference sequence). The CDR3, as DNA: TGTGCCAGCAGCTTAGCAACCGGGACAGACTATGGCTACACCTTC. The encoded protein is CASSLATGTDYGYTF.

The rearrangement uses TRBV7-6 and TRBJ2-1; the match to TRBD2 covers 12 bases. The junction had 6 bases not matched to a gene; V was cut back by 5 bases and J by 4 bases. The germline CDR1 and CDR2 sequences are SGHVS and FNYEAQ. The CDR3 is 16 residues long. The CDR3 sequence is CASSELAGGSYNEQFF. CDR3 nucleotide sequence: TGTGCCAGCAGCGAACTAGCGGGAGGCTCATACAATGAGCAGTTCTTC.

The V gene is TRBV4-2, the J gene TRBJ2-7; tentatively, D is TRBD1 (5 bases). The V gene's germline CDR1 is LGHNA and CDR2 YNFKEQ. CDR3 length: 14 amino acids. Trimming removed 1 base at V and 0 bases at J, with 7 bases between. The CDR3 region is CASSQADSSYEQYF. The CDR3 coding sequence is TGTGCCAGCAGCCAAGCCGACAGCTCCTACGAGCAGTACTTC.

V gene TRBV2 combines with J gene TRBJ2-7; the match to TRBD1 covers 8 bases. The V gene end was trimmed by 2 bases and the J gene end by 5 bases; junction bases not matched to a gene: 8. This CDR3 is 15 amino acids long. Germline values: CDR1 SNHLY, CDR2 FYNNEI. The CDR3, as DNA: TGTGCCAGCAGTGAAACTTCCAGGGGGCTGGACGAGCAGTACTTC. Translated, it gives CASSETSRGLDEQYF.

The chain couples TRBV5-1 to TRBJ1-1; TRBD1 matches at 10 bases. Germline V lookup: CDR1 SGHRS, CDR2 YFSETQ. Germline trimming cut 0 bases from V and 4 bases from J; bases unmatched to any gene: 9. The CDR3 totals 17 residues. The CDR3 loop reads CASSLVPSGTGATEAFF. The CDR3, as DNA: TGCGCCAGCAGCTTGGTCCCCTCTGGGACAGGGGCCACTGAAGCTTTCTTT.

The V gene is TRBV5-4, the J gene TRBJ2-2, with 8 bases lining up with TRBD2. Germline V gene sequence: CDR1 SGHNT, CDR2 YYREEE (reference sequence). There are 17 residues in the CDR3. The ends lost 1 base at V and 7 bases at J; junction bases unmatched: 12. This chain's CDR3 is CASSLFPGRAVDGELFF. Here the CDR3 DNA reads TGTGCCAGCAGCTTGTTTCCCGGGAGGGCCGTCGACGGGGAGCTGTTTTTT.

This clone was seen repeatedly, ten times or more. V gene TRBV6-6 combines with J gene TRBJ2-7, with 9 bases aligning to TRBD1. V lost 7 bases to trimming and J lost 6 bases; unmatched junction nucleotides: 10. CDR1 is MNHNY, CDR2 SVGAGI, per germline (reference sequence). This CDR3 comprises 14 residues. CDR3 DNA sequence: TGTGCCAGCAACTTACAGGGGGCCTTTGGCGAGCAGTACTTC. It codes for CASNLQGAFGEQYF.

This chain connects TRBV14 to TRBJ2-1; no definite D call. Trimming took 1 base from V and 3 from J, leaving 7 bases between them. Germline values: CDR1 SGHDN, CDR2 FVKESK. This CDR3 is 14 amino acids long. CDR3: CASSQALIYNEQFF. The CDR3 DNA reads TGTGCCAGCAGCCAAGCCCTAATCTACAATGAGCAGTTCTTC.

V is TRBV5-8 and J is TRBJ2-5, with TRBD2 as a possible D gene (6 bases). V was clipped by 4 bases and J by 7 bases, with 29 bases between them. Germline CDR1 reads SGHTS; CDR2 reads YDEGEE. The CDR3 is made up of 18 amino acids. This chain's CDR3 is CASSRRRTGTPIAGTQYF. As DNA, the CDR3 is TGTGCCAGCAGCCGACGCCGCACCGGGACTCCCATAGCAGGGACCCAGTACTTC.

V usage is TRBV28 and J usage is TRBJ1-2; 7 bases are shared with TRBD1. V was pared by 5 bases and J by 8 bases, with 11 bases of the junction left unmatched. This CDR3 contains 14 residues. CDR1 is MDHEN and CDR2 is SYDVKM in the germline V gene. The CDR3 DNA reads TGTGCCAGCAGTGAAGTGAGGACAGGTTGGGGCTACACCTTC. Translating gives CASSEVRTGWGYTF.

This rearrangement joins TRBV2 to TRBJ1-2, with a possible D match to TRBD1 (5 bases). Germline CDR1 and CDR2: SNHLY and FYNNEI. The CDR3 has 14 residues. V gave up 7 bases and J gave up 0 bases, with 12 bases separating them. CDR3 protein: CASTWTPANYGYTF. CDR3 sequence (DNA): TGTGCCAGCACCTGGACACCAGCTAACTATGGCTACACCTTC.

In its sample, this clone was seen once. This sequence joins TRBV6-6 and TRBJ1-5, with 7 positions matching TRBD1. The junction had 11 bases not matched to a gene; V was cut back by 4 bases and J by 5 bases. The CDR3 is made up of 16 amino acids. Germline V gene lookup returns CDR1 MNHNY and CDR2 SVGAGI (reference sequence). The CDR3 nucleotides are TGTGCCAGCAGTTCTGACAACAGGGGCGCCCATCAGCCCCAGCATTTT. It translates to CASSSDNRGAHQPQHF.

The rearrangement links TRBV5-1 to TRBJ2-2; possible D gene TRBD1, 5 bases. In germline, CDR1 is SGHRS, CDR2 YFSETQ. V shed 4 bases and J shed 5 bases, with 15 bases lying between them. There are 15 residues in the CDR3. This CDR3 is CASSGDSQGTGELFF. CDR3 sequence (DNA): TGCGCCAGCAGCGGCGACTCCCAGGGTACCGGGGAGCTGTTTTTT.

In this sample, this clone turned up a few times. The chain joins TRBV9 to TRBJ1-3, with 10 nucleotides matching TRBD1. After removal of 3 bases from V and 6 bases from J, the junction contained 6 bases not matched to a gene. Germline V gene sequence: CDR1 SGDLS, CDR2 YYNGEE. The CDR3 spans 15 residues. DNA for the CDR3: TGTGCCAGCAGCGCGGGCGACAGGGGGCTAAACACCATATATTTT. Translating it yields CASSAGDRGLNTIYF.

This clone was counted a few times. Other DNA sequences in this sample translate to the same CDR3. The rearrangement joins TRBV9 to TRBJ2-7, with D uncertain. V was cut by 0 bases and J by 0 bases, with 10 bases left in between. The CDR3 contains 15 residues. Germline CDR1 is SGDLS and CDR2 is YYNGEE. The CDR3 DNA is TGTGCCAGCAGCGTAGCAGTAGGAAGCTCCTACGAGCAGTACTTC. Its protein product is CASSVAVGSSYEQYF. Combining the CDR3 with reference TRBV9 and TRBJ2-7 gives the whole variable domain DSGVTQTPKHLITATGQRVTLRCSPRSGDLSVYWYQQSLDQGLQFLIQYYNGEERAKGNILERFSAQQFPDLHSELNLSSLELGDSALYFCASSVAVGSSYEQYFGPGTRLTVT.

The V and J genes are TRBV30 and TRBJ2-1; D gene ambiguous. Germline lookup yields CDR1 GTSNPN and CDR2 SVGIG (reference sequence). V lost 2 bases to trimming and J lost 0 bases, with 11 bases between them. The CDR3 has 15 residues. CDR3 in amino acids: CAWSRGGRSYNEQFF. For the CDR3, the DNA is TGTGCCTGGAGTAGAGGCGGCCGCTCCTACAATGAGCAGTTCTTC.

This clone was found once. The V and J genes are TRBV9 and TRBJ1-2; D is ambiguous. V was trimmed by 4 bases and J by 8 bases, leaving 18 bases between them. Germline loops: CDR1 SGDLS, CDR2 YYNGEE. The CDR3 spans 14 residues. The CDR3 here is CASSYSPGSRGYTF. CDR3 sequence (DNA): TGTGCCAGCAGCTATTCCCCGGGATCAAGGGGCTACACCTTC.